Below are 10 T cell receptor beta chains sequenced from a single sample in a study of metastatic and nonmetastatic thyroid tumors. No patient received treatment before thyroid surgery. MiXCR was used by TCRdb to re-call the PCR reads. This sample has about 93,000 clones, with over 9.5% found just once. The sequenced sample consisted of blood. All receptors derive from a female donor with papillary thyroid cancer or a benign thyroid nodule (not recorded which). Some clones in this sample may be carry-over from other donors' samples.

This clone has a count of ten or more. The chain recombines TRBV7-8 with TRBJ1-2; D is possibly TRBD1 (6 bases). The germline V and J ends were trimmed by 3 bases and 7 bases, with 21 bases remaining between them. Germline V gene sequence: CDR1 SGHVS, CDR2 FQNEAQ. The CDR3 is made up of 16 amino acids. As DNA, the CDR3 is TGTGCCAGCAGCTTTCAGTCTAACGGGGGGGCTATTGGCTACACCTTC. Translation gives CASSFQSNGGAIGYTF.

In the case of this clone: A read error is possible here, since a much larger clone lies one base away. The J gene is TRBJ2-3, the V gene TRBV14; 7 bases align to TRBD1. V was pared by 1 base and J by 2 bases, with 6 bases of the junction left unmatched. Germline V gives CDR1 SGHDN, CDR2 FVKESK. The CDR3 contains 16 residues. The CDR3 DNA reads TGTGCCAGCAGCCAAGCCCCGGGACAGCTCACAGATACGCAGTATTTT. Protein sequence: CASSQAPGQLTDTQYF.

This clone came up many times. V is TRBV4-3 and J is TRBJ1-4; D unresolved. The CDR3 length is 14 residues. Germline V gives CDR1 LGHNA, CDR2 YSLEER. Trimming removed 2 bases at V and 3 bases at J, with 7 bases between. CDR3 loop: CASSQQTSNEKLFF. The CDR3 coding sequence is TGCGCCAGCAGCCAACAGACCTCTAATGAAAAACTGTTTTTT.

This clone was counted ten times or more. The genes are TRBV11-2 and TRBJ2-3; 8 nucleotides line up with TRBD2. This CDR3 region has 18 residues. J lost 3 bases, V lost 0 bases, and 11 bases had no gene match. CDR1 and CDR2 from the germline V gene are SGHAT and FQNNGV. This CDR3 is CASSLEIAGPLVTDTQYF. CDR3 in DNA: TGTGCCAGCAGCTTAGAAATAGCGGGACCTCTTGTTACAGATACGCAGTATTTT.

The chain is built from TRBV6-2 or TRBV6-3 and TRBJ1-5, with 8 bases fitting TRBD1. Germline CDR1 and CDR2: MNHEY and SVGEGT. This CDR3 is 15 amino acids long. CDR3 coding DNA: TGTTTCAGCAGTTCCTCACAGGGGGGCGGCCAGCCCCAGCATTTT. Amino acids: CFSSSSQGGGQPQHF.

The chain employs TRBV7-3 and TRBJ2-1; tentatively, D is TRBD2 (5 bases). The CDR3 sequence is 15 residues long. V was shortened by 3 bases and J by 4 bases, with 13 bases between the two germline ends. Germline values: CDR1 SGHTA, CDR2 FQGTGA. The CDR3 here is CASSFGLAEYNEQFF. The CDR3 DNA sequence: TGTGCCAGCAGCTTCGGGCTAGCAGAATACAATGAGCAGTTCTTC.

Many counts were recorded for this clone. V usage is TRBV7-8 and J usage is TRBJ1-3; the D is unclear. Between the trimmed V and J ends, which lost 1 base and 3 bases, there was a span of 7 bases. The CDR3 covers 14 residues. Germline V gives CDR1 SGHVS, CDR2 FQNEAQ. The CDR3 sequence is CASSLDRLGNTIYF. The CDR3 bases are TGTGCCAGCAGCTTAGACCGACTTGGAAACACCATATATTTT.

This clone was counted only a few times. V gene TRBV20-1 combines with J gene TRBJ2-7; D gene unclear. The CDR3 is 11 amino acids. Looked up from germline, CDR1 is DFQATT and CDR2 is SNEGSKA (reference sequence). V was pared by 0 bases and J by 4 bases, with 4 bases between. This chain's CDR3 is CSARDVYEQYF. The CDR3 nucleotides are TGCAGTGCTAGAGACGTGTACGAGCAGTACTTC.

This clone was seen ten or more times. The chain employs TRBV2 and TRBJ2-1; 7 bases line up with TRBD2. Germline loops: CDR1 SNHLY, CDR2 FYNNEI. V was clipped by 2 bases and J by 6 bases; unmatched bases: 7. CDR3 length: 15 residues. The CDR3 here is CASSETLGGSNEQFF. In DNA, the CDR3 is TGTGCCAGCAGTGAAACGCTGGGCGGGAGCAATGAGCAGTTCTTC.

This clone was seen many times. This chain links TRBV6-2 or TRBV6-3 with TRBJ1-1, with 7 bases aligning to TRBD1. The V gene end was trimmed by 3 bases and the J gene end by 4 bases; junction bases not matched to a gene: 5. The CDR3 runs 14 residues. Germline CDR1 and CDR2: MNHEY and SVGEGT. The DNA of the CDR3 is TGTGCCAGCAGTTATCGGGCAGGGGGCACTGAAGCTTTCTTT. As protein: CASSYRAGGTEAFF.